The T cell receptor (beta chain) under discussion was sequenced for a study of metastatic and nonmetastatic thyroid tumors. The wider study: Where malignant and benign thyroid patients were concerned, repertoires were compared across blood and tumor or nodule tissue.

Original handling: CDR3 was compared across clinicopathological groups, and the resulting differences were used to build a distant-metastasis classifier for papillary thyroid cancer. MiXCR was used by TCRdb to re-call the PCR reads. None of the V and J calls come from the authors' own analysis; TCRdb made them. This sample has more than 12,000 clones, with approximately 30% found just once. The entire patient cohort was treatment-naive prior to thyroid surgery. This clone was seen many times. This CDR3 spans 16 amino acids. Germline V gene sequence: CDR1 DFQATT, CDR2 SNEGSKA (reference sequence). Germline trimming cut 3 bases from V and 3 bases from J; bases unmatched to any gene: 11.

The sequence derives from a male donor with papillary thyroid cancer or a benign thyroid nodule (not recorded which). Some clones in this sample may be carry-over from other donors' samples. The specimen was tumor tissue. The J gene is TRBJ2-7, the V gene TRBV20-1, with 10 bases that match TRBD2. The CDR3 here is CSARAVSGRVSYEQYF. The CDR3 nucleotides read TGCAGTGCTAGGGCAGTGAGCGGGAGGGTTAGCTACGAGCAGTACTTC.